Below, 2 T cell receptor beta chains from the same sample are listed, as sequenced in a study of shared clonotypes between healthy human individuals. CD45RO negativity and positive selection for CCR7 defined naive CD8 cells, a population that excluded terminally differentiated effector memory CD45RA+ cells. Data came from immunoSEQ multiplex PCR; TCRdb stores just in-frame clones and leaves some out. The data contain around 2,000,000 clones, about 94% of them singletons. Sequencing input: naive CD8+ T cells sorted from blood. These TCRs come from a man between 18 and 35 years old in good health.

The V and J genes are TRBV6-1 and TRBJ2-2, with 8 bases lining up with TRBD1. The CDR3 has 15 amino acids. Germline CDR1 MNHNS, CDR2 SASEGT. The V gene end was trimmed by 5 bases and the J gene end by 4 bases; junction bases not matched to a gene: 6. The CDR3 protein is CASSLGQGVTGELFF. The CDR3 DNA reads TGTGCCAGCAGTCTCGGACAGGGTGTCACCGGGGAGCTGTTTTTT.

This chain uses TRBV11-2 with TRBJ2-7; 7 positions match TRBD1. Trimming cost V 7 bases and J 6 bases; bases outside gene matches: 9. This CDR3 has 13 amino acids. Germline loops: CDR1 SGHAT, CDR2 FQNNGV. CDR3 residues: CASTRTGLSEQYF. The CDR3 DNA is TGTGCCAGCACCCGGACAGGTTTGAGCGAGCAGTACTTC. The full variable domain, with the rest looked up from reference TRBV11-2 and TRBJ2-7, is EAGVAQSPRYKIIEKRQSVAFWCNPISGHATLYWYQQILGQGPKLLIQFQNNGVVDDSQLPKDRFSAERLKGVDSTLKIQPAKLEDSAVYLCASTRTGLSEQYFGPGTRLTVT.